Shown below are 11 T cell receptor delta chains from a single sample sequenced in a study of gamma-delta T cells after stem cell transplantation. TCRdb reran clone calling via CATT on the RT-PCR reads. The sample shows over 1,100 delta-chain clones, 5% to 7% of them seen only once. The sequencing sample was made of gamma-delta T cells. These receptors were collected from a human donor. It is not recorded whose cells these are; they may come from a transplant donor.

A remark on this clone: A far larger clone is just one base off, so this is likely a read error. Other DNA sequences in the sample encode the same CDR3. The chain carries TRDV2 and TRDJ1; TRDD3 matches at 12 bases. CDR1 GEAIGNYY and CDR2 EKD come from the germline V gene. V shed 4 bases and J 0 bases; nucleotides not matched to a gene: 8. The CDR3 has 17 residues. The CDR3 protein is CACDVLGDTAYTDKLIF. The CDR3 DNA follows: TGTGCCTGTGATGTGCTGGGGGATACGGCGTACACCGATAAACTCATCTTT.

This clone showed up just a few times. The TCRdb protein, from a much larger clone, departs from this DNA's translation at residue 10, likely by read error; the protein shown derives from the DNA. The chain uses TRDV2 and TRDJ1; TRDD3 aligns across 8 bases. Germline loops: CDR1 GEAIGNYY, CDR2 EKD. The CDR3 runs 15 residues. V lost 1 base to trimming and J lost 10 bases; unmatched junction nucleotides: 13. The CDR3 sequence: CACDTMGLGGVGLIF. Written as DNA, the CDR3 is TGTGCCTGTGACACGATGGGACTGGGGGGTGTTGGACTCATCTTT.

This clone was recorded a few times. Since a far larger clone is one base different, this is likely a read error. The same CDR3 also results from other DNA sequences found in this sample. The V and J genes are TRDV2 and TRDJ1; D might be TRDD3 (6 bases). V lost 0 bases to trimming and J lost 0 bases, with 19 bases between them. CDR1 is GEAIGNYY, CDR2 EKD, per germline. The CDR3 consists of 18 residues. For the CDR3, the DNA is TGTGCCTGTGACACCCTTAGGGGGGCTGGGGATTACACCGATAAACTCATCTTT. Protein product: CACDTLRGAGDYTDKLIF.

In regard to this clone: The protein in TCRdb stems from a much larger clone and differs at residue 13 from this DNA's translation, likely a read error; here the protein is translated from the DNA. The rearrangement joins TRDV2 to TRDJ3, with 9 bases fitting TRDD3. V lost 3 bases to trimming and J lost 2 bases; unmatched junction nucleotides: 19. This CDR3 spans 22 amino acids. Germline assignment: CDR1 GEAIGNYY and CDR2 EKD. In DNA form, the CDR3 reads TGTGCCTGTGACCCGGTACTGGGGGACCTCACGAAAAGCACCTGGGACACCCGACAGATGTTTTTC. It is translated as CACDPVLGDLTKSTWDTRQMFF.

This clone was counted a few times. The protein TCRdb lists belongs to a much larger clone and differs from this DNA's translation at residue 6, which points to a read error; the protein shown is made from the DNA. V gene TRDV2 combines with J gene TRDJ1; 8 bases fit TRDD3. The junction had 18 bases not matched to a gene; V was cut back by 0 bases and J by 1 base. The CDR3 is 20 amino acids. CDR1 is GEAIGNYY, CDR2 EKD, per germline. CDR3 protein: CACDTAAGWGTPGRTDKLIF. The CDR3, as DNA: TGTGCCTGTGACACCGCCGCGGGCTGGGGGACCCCGGGGCGCACCGATAAACTCATCTTT.

As for this clone: The mismatch at residue 3 between this DNA's translation and the TCRdb protein of a much larger clone likely reflects a read error; the protein shown is translated from the DNA. This chain links TRDV2 with TRDJ1; the match to TRDD3 covers 9 bases. There are 19 residues in the CDR3. Germline V gives CDR1 GEAIGNYY, CDR2 EKD. CDR3 protein: CAGDSMSPTTGDTTDKLIF. The CDR3 nucleotides read TGTGCCGGTGACAGCATGAGCCCTACTACGGGGGATACTACCGATAAACTCATCTTT.

This clone occurred a few times. One base separates it from a far larger clone, so it is likely a read error. Other nucleotide sequences in the sample specify the same CDR3. The chain has TRDV2 and TRDJ1; 12 nucleotides match TRDD3. CDR3 size: 18 residues. Germline V gene sequence: CDR1 GEAIGNYY, CDR2 EKD. Germline trimming cut 1 base from V and 0 bases from J; bases unmatched to any gene: 8. Here the CDR3 DNA reads TGTGCCTGTGACACTCTGCTGGGGGATACGCAATACACCGATAAACTCATCTTT. Translation gives CACDTLLGDTQYTDKLIF.

This clone was seen only a few times. The likely explanation is a read error, given a far larger clone one base away. Other DNA sequences in the same sample also yield this CDR3. The chain joins TRDV2 to TRDJ1; 13 bases align to TRDD3. The V and J ends lost 1 base and 3 bases, in that order; junction bases with no gene match: 19. CDR3 length: 21 amino acids. CDR1 is GEAIGNYY, CDR2 EKD, per germline. This CDR3 reads CACDTVLGDTRGGKRADKLIF. The CDR3 DNA reads TGTGCCTGTGACACTGTACTGGGGGATACGCGCGGGGGTAAGAGGGCCGATAAACTCATCTTT.

This clone is categorized as large. The chain is built from TRDV2 and TRDJ3; 10 nucleotides agree with TRDD3. Trimming took 3 bases from V and 0 from J; bases not matched to a gene: 7. This CDR3 has 19 amino acids. CDR1 GEAIGNYY and CDR2 EKD come from the germline V gene. The CDR3 DNA reads as TGTGCCTGTGACCCTACTGGGGGATCCCGCTCCTGGGACACCCGACAGATGTTTTTC. Its translation: CACDPTGGSRSWDTRQMFF.

Details on this clone: Only one base separates this from a far larger clonotype, so it likely reflects a read error. Other DNA sequences in this sample translate to the same CDR3. Here the CDR3 reads CACDPLGPAWGYTDKLIF. CDR3 DNA sequence: TGTGCCTGTGACCCTCTGGGGCCGGCCTGGGGTTACACCGATAAACTCATCTTT. This chain joins TRDV2 and TRDJ1; a possible D gene is TRDD3 (6 bases). The CDR3 runs to 18 residues. V was pared by 3 bases and J by 0 bases, with 22 bases between. Germline CDR1 is GEAIGNYY and CDR2 is EKD.

The rearrangement joins TRDV1 to TRDJ1, with 10 bases fitting TRDD3. The CDR3 contains 18 residues. After removal of 0 bases from V and 3 bases from J, the junction contained 10 bases not matched to a gene. Germline V lookup: CDR1 TSWWSYY, CDR2 QGS. The DNA for the CDR3 is TGTGCTCTTGGGGAACTATGGGTACTGGGGGATCCGTCCGATAAACTCATCTTT. This gives the protein CALGELWVLGDPSDKLIF.